This note documents a single T cell receptor (beta chain) sequence. Looked up from germline, CDR1 is SEHNR and CDR2 is FQNEAQ (reference sequence). The V segment lost 4 bases and the J segment 3 bases; nucleotides outside the gene matches: 8. The CDR3 consists of 16 residues. PCR primers comprised 60 Vbeta and 13 Jbeta primers. The table came from immunoSEQ multiplex PCR; TCRdb's copy has only in-frame clones and leaves some out. The sample holds around 140,000 clones; 55% to 80% are singletons and the top ten take 2% to 3%. This sample is drawn from a study of cytomegalovirus exposure and HLA in healthy donors.

This sequence originates from a woman between 40 and 55 years old in good health and CMV-seronegative. Input material: PBMCs. This chain uses TRBV7-9 with TRBJ2-4, with 8 positions matching TRBD1. DNA for the CDR3: TGTGCCAGCAGCTCCCGGACAGGGTCGGGCAAAAACATTCAGTACTTC. Amino acid sequence: CASSSRTGSGKNIQYF.